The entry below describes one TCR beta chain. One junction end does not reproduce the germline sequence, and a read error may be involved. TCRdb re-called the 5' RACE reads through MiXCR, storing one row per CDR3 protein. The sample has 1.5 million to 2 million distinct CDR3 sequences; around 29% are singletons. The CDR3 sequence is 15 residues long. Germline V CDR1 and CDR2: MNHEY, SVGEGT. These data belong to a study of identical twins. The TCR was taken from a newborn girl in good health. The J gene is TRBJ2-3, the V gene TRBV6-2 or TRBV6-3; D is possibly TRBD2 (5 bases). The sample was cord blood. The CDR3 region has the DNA TGTGCCGGCAGCGCGGACTGGGCAATCACAGATACGCAGTATTTT. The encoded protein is CAGSADWAITDTQYF.